The following is a T cell receptor (beta chain) sequence with its context. The antigen remains unidentified. Sorting of PBMCs yielded the CD4+ and CD8+ T cells. This specimen comes from a study of CD8+ T cells in alopecia areata. Findings of the study overall: Lesional tissue from the scalp (especially in alopecia totalis/universalis) showed higher clonality than normal scalp. Resident alphabeta T-cell populations of normal skin are likewise subject to sequencing in scalp samples. With patients, TCR sharing proved less clear than in mice, a difference possibly related to HLA.

The CDR3 covers 15 residues. Trimming removed 11 bases from V and 3 bases from J, with 20 bases in between. Per germline, CDR1 ENHRY and CDR2 SYGVKD. The authors extracted RNA and reverse transcribed it into cDNA as the sequencing template. Libraries were prepared by immunoSEQ multiplex PCR; TCRdb keeps only in-frame clonotypes and omits some of them. The sample yields under 130,000 clones, 45% to 60% seen once. Sequenced material: CD4+ T cells sorted from blood. The receptor comes from a human donor in good health. The chain has TRBV10-3 and TRBJ2-1; tentative D call: TRBD2 (6 bases). CDR3 DNA sequence: TGTGCCCACCGGGCCGGGACTCTCGGCTACAATGAGCAGTTCTTC. Translated: CAHRAGTLGYNEQFF.